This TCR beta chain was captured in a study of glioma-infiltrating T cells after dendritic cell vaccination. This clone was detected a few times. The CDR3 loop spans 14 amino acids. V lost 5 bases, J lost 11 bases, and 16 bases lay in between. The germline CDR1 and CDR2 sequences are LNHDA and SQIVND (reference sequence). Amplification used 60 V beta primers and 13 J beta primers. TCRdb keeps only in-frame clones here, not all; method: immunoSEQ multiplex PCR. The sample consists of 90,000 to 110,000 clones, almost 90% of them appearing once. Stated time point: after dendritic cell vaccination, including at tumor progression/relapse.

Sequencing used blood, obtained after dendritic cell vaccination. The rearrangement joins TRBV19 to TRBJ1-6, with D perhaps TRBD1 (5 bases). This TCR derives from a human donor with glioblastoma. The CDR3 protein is CASSPRQGDPPLHF. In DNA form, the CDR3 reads TGTGCCAGTAGTCCACGGCAGGGTGATCCACCCCTCCACTTT.